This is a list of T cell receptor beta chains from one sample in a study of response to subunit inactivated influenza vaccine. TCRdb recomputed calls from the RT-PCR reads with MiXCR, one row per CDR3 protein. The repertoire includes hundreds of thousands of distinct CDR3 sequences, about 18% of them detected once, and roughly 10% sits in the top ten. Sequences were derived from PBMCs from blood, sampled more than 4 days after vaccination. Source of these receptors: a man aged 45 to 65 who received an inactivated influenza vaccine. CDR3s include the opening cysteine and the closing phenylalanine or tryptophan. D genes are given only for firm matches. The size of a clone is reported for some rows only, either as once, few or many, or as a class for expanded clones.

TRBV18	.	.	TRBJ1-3	CASSLRSPGRGNTIYF	TGTGCCAGCTCATTACGTAGTCCAGGGAGAGGAAACACCATATATTTT
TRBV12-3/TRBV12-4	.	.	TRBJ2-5	CASSPRVGAQYF	TGTGCCAGCAGCCCCCGGGTCGGGGCCCAGTACTTC
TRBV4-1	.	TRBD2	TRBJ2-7	CASSQGSSGASYEQYF	TGCGCCAGCAGCCAAGGATCCAGCGGGGCCTCCTACGAGCAGTACTTC
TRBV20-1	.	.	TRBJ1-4	CSALHATNEKLFF	TGCAGTGCTCTCCACGCAACTAATGAAAAACTGTTTTTT
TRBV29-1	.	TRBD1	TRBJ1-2	CSVADGQGGRFGGYTF	TGCAGCGTCGCTGATGGACAGGGCGGGAGGTTTGGTGGCTACACCTTC
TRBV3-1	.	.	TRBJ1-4	CASSQRDGEKLFF	TGTGCCAGCAGCCAGAGGGACGGAGAAAAACTGTTTTTT
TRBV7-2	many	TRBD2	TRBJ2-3	CASSLFGGGRTDTQYF	TGTGCCAGCAGCTTATTTGGGGGCGGGAGGACAGATACGCAGTATTTT
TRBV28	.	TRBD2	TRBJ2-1	CASRPPTSGRKDEQFF	TGTGCCAGCAGGCCACCTACTAGCGGGAGGAAAGATGAGCAGTTCTTC
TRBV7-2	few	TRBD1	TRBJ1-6	CASSLEGQKNSPLHF	TGTGCCAGCAGCTTGGAGGGACAGAAAAATTCACCCCTCCACTTT
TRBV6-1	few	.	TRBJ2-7	CASISMGPVAGSYEQYF	TGTGCCAGCATCTCAATGGGGCCCGTGGCAGGTTCCTACGAGCAGTACTTC
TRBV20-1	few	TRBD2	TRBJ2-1	CSPLLGGSGYNEQFF	TGCAGTCCCTTACTCGGCGGGAGTGGGTACAATGAGCAGTTCTTC
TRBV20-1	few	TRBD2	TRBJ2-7	CSARILSGSLYEQYF	TGCAGTGCTAGAATCCTGAGCGGGAGCCTCTACGAGCAGTACTTC
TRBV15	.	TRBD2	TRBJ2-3	CATQRGDDTQYF	TGTGCCACCCAACGGGGGGATGATACGCAGTATTTT
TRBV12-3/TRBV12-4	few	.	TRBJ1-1	CASGASQGGTEAFF	TGTGCCAGCGGAGCGAGTCAGGGCGGGACTGAAGCTTTCTTT
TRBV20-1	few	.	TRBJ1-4	CSAAPEADEKLFF	TGCAGTGCTGCACCGGAGGCGGACGAAAAACTGTTTTTT
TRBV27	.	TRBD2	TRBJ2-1	CATRLSGRISYNEQFF	TGTGCCACCCGGTTAAGCGGGAGGATTTCCTACAATGAGCAGTTCTTC
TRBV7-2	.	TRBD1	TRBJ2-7	CASSQRTGYGYEQYF	TGTGCCAGCAGCCAGAGGACAGGGTACGGATACGAGCAGTACTTC
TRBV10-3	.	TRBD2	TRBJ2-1	CAISEWEGGRGNEQFF	TGTGCCATCAGTGAGTGGGAGGGAGGGAGAGGCAATGAGCAGTTCTTC
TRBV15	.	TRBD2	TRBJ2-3	CATSRVGLAGSTDTQYF	TGTGCCACCAGCAGAGTTGGGCTAGCGGGCAGCACAGATACGCAGTATTTT
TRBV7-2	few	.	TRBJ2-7	CASSLALLGSSSYEQYF	TGTGCCAGCAGCTTAGCGCTCCTGGGGTCATCAAGTTACGAGCAGTACTTC
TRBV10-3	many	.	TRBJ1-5	CAISESRGVGNQPQHF	TGTGCCATCAGTGAGTCCCGCGGGGTAGGAAATCAGCCCCAGCATTTT
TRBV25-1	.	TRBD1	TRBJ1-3	CASSGTPGQGTGGNTIYF	TGTGCCAGCAGTGGCACCCCCGGACAGGGGACCGGTGGAAACACCATATATTTT
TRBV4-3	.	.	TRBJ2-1	CASSRWGEEGNEQFF	TGCGCCAGCAGCCGATGGGGGGAGGAGGGCAATGAGCAGTTCTTC
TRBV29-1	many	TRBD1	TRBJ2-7	CSVRVGQGPYEQYF	TGCAGCGTTAGGGTGGGACAGGGGCCCTACGAGCAGTACTTC
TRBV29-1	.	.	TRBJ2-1	CSVLQLDYNEQFF	TGCAGCGTCCTCCAGCTAGATTACAATGAGCAGTTCTTC
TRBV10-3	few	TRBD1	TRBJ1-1	CAISSGGVGTEAFF	TGTGCCATCAGTTCAGGGGGGGTCGGCACTGAAGCTTTCTTT
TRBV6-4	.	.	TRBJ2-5	CASSGSKGETQYF	TGTGCCAGCAGTGGGAGCAAGGGAGAGACCCAGTACTTC
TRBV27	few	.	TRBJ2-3	CASSPSAGAGGSTDTQYF	TGTGCCAGCAGTCCGTCCGCCGGAGCGGGTGGTAGCACAGATACGCAGTATTTT
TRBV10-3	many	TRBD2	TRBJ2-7	CAISGGLAGSSYEQYF	TGTGCCATCAGTGGGGGACTAGCGGGATCTTCCTACGAGCAGTACTTC
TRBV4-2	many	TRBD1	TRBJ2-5	CASSQGRDSLYF	TGTGCCAGCAGCCAAGGAAGGGACAGTTTGTACTTC
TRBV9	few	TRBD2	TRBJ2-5	CASSAKMVAGVQYF	TGTGCCAGCAGCGCAAAGATGGTAGCGGGGGTTCAGTACTTC
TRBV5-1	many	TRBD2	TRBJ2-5	CASSLGGGSQETQYF	TGTGCCAGCAGTTTGGGCGGGGGGTCACAAGAGACCCAGTACTTC
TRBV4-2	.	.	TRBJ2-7	CASSQDFGGREQYF	TGTGCCAGCAGCCAAGATTTCGGGGGAAGGGAGCAGTACTTC
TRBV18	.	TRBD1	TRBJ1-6	CASSLLGQGESPLHF	TGTGCCAGCTCACTGTTGGGGCAGGGGGAATCACCCCTCCACTTT
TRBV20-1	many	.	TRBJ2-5	CSARSRDSQETQYF	TGCAGTGCTAGATCCCGGGACTCACAAGAGACCCAGTACTTC
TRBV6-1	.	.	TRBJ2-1	CASSESRVAWEQFF	TGTGCCAGCAGTGAGTCGCGGGTAGCGTGGGAGCAGTTCTTC
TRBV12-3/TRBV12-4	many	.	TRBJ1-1	CASSLRAETEAFF	TGTGCCAGCAGTTTAAGAGCTGAAACTGAAGCTTTCTTT
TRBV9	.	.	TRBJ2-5	CASSVDISQETQYF	TGTGCCAGCAGCGTAGATATCAGCCAAGAGACCCAGTACTTC
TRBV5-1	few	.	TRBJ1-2	CASSLGSQNYGYTF	TGCGCCAGCAGTCTAGGGTCACAGAACTATGGCTACACCTTC
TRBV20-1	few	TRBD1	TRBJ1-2	CSASFRQGDYGYTF	TGCAGTGCTAGTTTCCGACAGGGCGACTATGGCTACACCTTC
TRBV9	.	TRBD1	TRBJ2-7	CASSVEGAPSYEQYF	TGTGCCAGCAGCGTAGAGGGGGCCCCCTCCTACGAGCAGTACTTC
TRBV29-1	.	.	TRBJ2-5	CSVQRTGETQYF	TGCAGCGTACAACGGACCGGAGAGACCCAGTACTTC
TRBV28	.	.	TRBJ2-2	CASSSLGDRELFF	TGTGCCAGCAGTTCCCTGGGGGACCGGGAGCTGTTTTTT
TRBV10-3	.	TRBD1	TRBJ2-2	CAISRTGERSTGELFF	TGTGCCATCAGCAGGACAGGGGAAAGGAGTACCGGGGAGCTGTTTTTT
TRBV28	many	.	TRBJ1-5	CASSYGNQPQHF	TGTGCCAGTTCGTATGGCAATCAGCCCCAGCATTTT
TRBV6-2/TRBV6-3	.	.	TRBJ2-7	CASSYGGVIYEQYF	TGTGCCAGCAGTTACGGGGGAGTTATCTACGAGCAGTACTTC